This record concerns one TCR beta chain sequence. The CDR3 covers 18 residues. Germline assignment: CDR1 LNHDA and CDR2 SQIVND (reference sequence). Trimming at V came to 3 bases and at J to 5 bases, leaving 15 bases not matched to a gene. Generated by immunoSEQ multiplex PCR, the TCRdb table keeps only in-frame clones and is missing some. The sample carries about 250,000 clones, 65% to 85% recorded once. This sample stems from a study of blood T cell repertoires in COVID-19. The V and J genes are TRBV19 and TRBJ2-3, with TRBD1 identical over 9 bases. This clonotype was sampled from an elderly man with acute or convalescent COVID-19. Specimen: peripheral blood. As DNA, the CDR3 is TGTGCCAGTAGTATTATGGGGACAGGGTTCATGAAAGTAGATACGCAGTATTTT. Its translation is CASSIMGTGFMKVDTQYF.